This record looks at one T cell receptor beta chain sequence and its context. The data were obtained in a study of spatial heterogeneity in lung cancer. At the level of the study: The study observed each unique TCR and UMI combination more than ten times on average in raw reads.

Carried by each TCR cDNA molecule was a unique molecular identifier. TCRdb re-called the 5' RACE reads through MiXCR, storing one row per CDR3 protein. The sample consists of around 50,000 distinct CDR3 sequences, approximately 7.6% of them appearing once. V was pared by 8 bases and J by 1 base, with 10 bases of the junction left unmatched. The CDR3 covers 18 residues. Germline CDR1 LNHDA, CDR2 SQIVND (reference sequence). Time point of the sample: sample taken at primary tumor resection. No cell sorting; template was whole RNA from tumor, lung tissue or PBMC. There were some 76 donors, all of them untreated patients with early-stage non-small cell lung cancer.

This chain joins TRBV19 and TRBJ2-1; 14 nucleotides line up with TRBD2. The specimen was PBMCs, collected at surgery. This TCR was sampled from a female donor with early-stage non-small cell lung cancer. For the CDR3, the DNA is TGTGCCAGTGCCGGGACTAGCGGGGGCCGAGGGTCCTACAATGAGCAGTTCTTC. This sequence encodes CASAGTSGGRGSYNEQFF. The whole variable domain, remainder taken from reference TRBV19 and TRBJ2-1, is DGGITQSPKYLFRKEGQNVTLSCEQNLNHDAMYWYRQDPGQGLRLIYYSQIVNDFQKGDIAEGYSVSREKKESFPLTVTSAQKNPTAFYLCASAGTSGGRGSYNEQFFGPGTRLTVL.